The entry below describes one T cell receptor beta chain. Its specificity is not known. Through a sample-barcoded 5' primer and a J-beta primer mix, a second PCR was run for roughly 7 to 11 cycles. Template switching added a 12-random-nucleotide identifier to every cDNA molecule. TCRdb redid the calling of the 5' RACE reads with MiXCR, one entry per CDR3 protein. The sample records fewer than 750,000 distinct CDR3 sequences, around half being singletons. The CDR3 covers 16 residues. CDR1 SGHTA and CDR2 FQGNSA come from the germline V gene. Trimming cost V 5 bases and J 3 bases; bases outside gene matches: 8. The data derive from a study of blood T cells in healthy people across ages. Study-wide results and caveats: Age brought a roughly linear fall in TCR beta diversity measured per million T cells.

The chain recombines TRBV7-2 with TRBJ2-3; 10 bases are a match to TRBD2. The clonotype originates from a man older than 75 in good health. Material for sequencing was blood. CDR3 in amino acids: CASSKKAGGPTDTQYF. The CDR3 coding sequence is TGTGCCAGCAGCAAAAAAGCGGGAGGGCCGACAGATACGCAGTATTTT.